This T cell receptor (beta chain) emerged from a study of shared clonotypes between healthy human individuals. Study-level background: Participating donors consisted of a couple of women and a few men aged 18 to 49. General study results and limits: The study drew on few donors, limiting represented genetic and exposure-history diversity. Clonotypes shared by all four donors outscored non-shared clonotypes in generation probability.

As originally analysed: As immunoSEQ supplied junction-only sequences (without quality scores), filtering differed. TCRdb keeps only in-frame clones here, not all; method: immunoSEQ multiplex PCR. V and J calls and clone size are given by that table; D and trimming were obtained from the DNA. The sample has about 2 million clones; about 94% are singletons. Remarks on this clone: What it binds is unknown.

In the naive CD8 group, cells lacked CD45RO and were positively selected for CCR7, so terminally differentiated effector memory CD45RA+ cells were left out. The CDR3 contains 14 residues. V was shortened by 5 bases and J by 2 bases, with 11 bases between the two germline ends. Looked up from germline, CDR1 is SEHNR and CDR2 is FQNEAQ (reference sequence). Sequencing input: naive CD8+ T cells sorted from blood. The clonotype was recovered from a man aged 18 to 35 in good health. This chain uses TRBV7-9 with TRBJ2-3; D is uncertain. CDR3 sequence (DNA): TGTGCCAGCAGCCCCCAAGGGTCCACAGATACGCAGTATTTT. This encodes CASSPQGSTDTQYF.